The 23 T cell receptor beta chains in this list originate from one sample, sequenced in a study of blood T cell repertoires in COVID-19 (TCRdb year 2020). Library preparation employed the immunoSEQ multiplex PCR assay. TCRdb re-hosts the immuneACCESS table, in-frame sequences only. Its copies lack some clones; in the studies checked, an unresolved V gene accounts for under half of them, and the cause for the rest is not known. This sample is represented by approximately 300,000 clones; roughly 90% of them were singletons. Less than 20% of the sample is taken by the ten largest. Sequencing input: PBMCs or T cells enriched from blood (not recorded which). The receptors shown here come from a woman aged 25 to 45 who had recovered from COVID-19.

Only one count was recorded for this clone. CDR3 sequence reads: CASSQSGGENTEAFF. The CDR3 DNA is TGTGCCAGCAGCCAGAGCGGAGGGGAGAACACTGAAGCTTTCTTT. The V and J genes are TRBV7-9 and TRBJ1-1, with a weak D call TRBD1 (5 bases). V dropped 5 bases and J dropped 1 base, with 14 bases sitting between them. CDR1 and CDR2 from the germline V gene are SEHNR and FQNEAQ (reference sequence). There are 15 residues in the CDR3. The whole variable domain, filled in from reference TRBV7-9 and TRBJ1-1, reads DTGVSQNPRHKITKRGQNVTFRCDPISEHNRLYWYRQTLGQGPEFLTYFQNEAQLEKSRLLSDRFSAERPKGSFSTLEIQRTEQGDSAMYLCASSQSGGENTEAFFGQGTRLTVV.

V is TRBV12-3 or TRBV12-4 and J is TRBJ2-1; D is undetermined. The CDR3 consists of 13 residues. Trimming pared 4 bases from V and 4 bases from J, leaving 8 bases between. The CDR3: CASSWRLYNEQFF. The CDR3 DNA is TGTGCCAGCAGTTGGAGACTTTACAATGAGCAGTTCTTC.

This chain uses TRBV9 with TRBJ2-7, with D possibly being TRBD2 (6 bases). The V end was cut by 2 bases, the J end by 6 bases, with 9 bases between. The CDR3 loop spans 12 amino acids. CDR1 and CDR2 (germline): SGDLS, YYNGEE. The CDR3 region has the DNA TGTGCCAGCAGCGTGGAGGGAGGCGAGCAGTACTTC. This sequence encodes CASSVEGGEQYF.

The gene calls are TRBV19 and TRBJ2-7; 10 bases match TRBD1. CDR1 LNHDA and CDR2 SQIVND come from the germline V gene (reference sequence). The CDR3 runs 16 residues. Germline trimming cut 9 bases from V and 3 bases from J; bases unmatched to any gene: 14. CDR3 in DNA: TGTGCCAGCCAGGACGGGACAGGGGTGATGGGCTACGAGCAGTACTTC. Protein sequence: CASQDGTGVMGYEQYF.

The chain links TRBV28 to TRBJ1-4; a weak D match, TRBD1 (6 bases). The V end was cut by 7 bases, the J end by 1 base, with 10 bases between. Germline lookup yields CDR1 MDHEN and CDR2 SYDVKM. The CDR3 extends over 14 amino acids. The CDR3 DNA is TGTGCCAGCACCAAAGGGGGAACTAATGAAAAACTGTTTTTT. It translates to CASTKGGTNEKLFF.

This clone was detected once. The chain is built from TRBV7-9 and TRBJ2-5; weak D call: TRBD2 (5 bases). The CDR3 is 15 residues long. The germline V gene has CDR1 SEHNR and CDR2 FQNEAQ (reference sequence). V was clipped by 0 bases and J by 2 bases, with 10 bases between them. CDR3 bases: TGTGCCAGCAGCTTAGCGCTAGCCCGACAAGAGACCCAGTACTTC. It encodes CASSLALARQETQYF.

This chain uses TRBV19 with TRBJ1-5, with D uncertain. The germline CDR1 and CDR2 sequences are LNHDA and SQIVND (reference sequence). This CDR3 has 16 residues. V lost 4 bases and J lost 0, with 13 bases in between. In DNA form, the CDR3 reads TGTGCCAGTAGTACCTTATGGCCATATAGCAATCAGCCCCAGCATTTT. Its protein is CASSTLWPYSNQPQHF.

The genes are TRBV11-2 and TRBJ1-2; D remains unclear. V gave up 2 bases and J gave up 0 bases, with 10 bases separating them. Germline assignment: CDR1 SGHAT and CDR2 FQNNGV. This CDR3 spans 15 amino acids. CDR3 sequence reads: CASSLIQKANYGYTF. The CDR3 nucleotides read TGTGCCAGCAGCTTAATACAGAAAGCTAACTATGGCTACACCTTC. The full variable domain, completed using reference TRBV11-2 and TRBJ1-2, is EAGVAQSPRYKIIEKRQSVAFWCNPISGHATLYWYQQILGQGPKLLIQFQNNGVVDDSQLPKDRFSAERLKGVDSTLKIQPAKLEDSAVYLCASSLIQKANYGYTFGSGTRLTVV.

This chain joins TRBV11-3 and TRBJ2-1; 11 nucleotides line up with TRBD2. V lost 5 bases, J lost 6 bases, and 6 bases stayed unmatched. The CDR3 runs 15 residues. Per the germline V gene, CDR1 is SGHNT and CDR2 is YENEEA. CDR3 region: CASSTSGSGINEQFF. CDR3 sequence (DNA): TGTGCCAGCAGCACTAGCGGGAGCGGGATCAATGAGCAGTTCTTC. Variable domain in full (rest from reference TRBV11-3 and TRBJ2-1): EAGVVQSPRYKIIEKKQPVAFWCNPISGHNTLYWYLQNLGQGPELLIRYENEEAVDDSQLPKDRFSAERLKGVDSTLKIQPAELGDSAVYLCASSTSGSGINEQFFGPGTRLTVL.

The gene calls are TRBV9 and TRBJ2-7; 9 bases align to TRBD1. Germline assignment: CDR1 SGDLS and CDR2 YYNGEE. With 0 bases clipped from V and 3 bases from J, the junction kept 4 bases outside the gene matches. The length of the CDR3 is 15 residues. CDR3 in DNA: TGTGCCAGCAGCGTAGGAGGGACAGGGTTCTACGAGCAGTACTTC. Amino acids: CASSVGGTGFYEQYF.

The chain has TRBV5-1 and TRBJ2-7; 9 nucleotides agree with TRBD1. CDR1 and CDR2 from the germline V gene are SGHRS and YFSETQ. This CDR3 is built from 12 residues. Trimming removed 7 bases from V and 8 bases from J; junction bases left unmatched: 7. CDR3 sequence (DNA): TGCGCCAGCCGACAGGGGGAAGGCAAGCAGTACTTC. As protein: CASRQGEGKQYF.

The CDR3 DNA reads TGTGCCAGCAGCTTGGGGCGAGGTAACTATGGCTACACCTTC. This codes for CASSLGRGNYGYTF. V gene TRBV7-2 combines with J gene TRBJ1-2, with D possibly being TRBD1 (5 bases). V was shortened by 3 bases and J by 1 base, with 9 bases between the two germline ends. The CDR3 runs 14 residues. Germline CDR1 reads SGHTA; CDR2 reads FQGNSA.

This chain joins TRBV19 and TRBJ2-5; TRBD1 matches at 7 bases. Germline loops: CDR1 LNHDA, CDR2 SQIVND (reference sequence). This CDR3 has 20 amino acids. Trimming took 6 bases from V and 2 from J; bases not matched to a gene: 24. CDR3 residues: CASSKTGTATPIGGQETQYF. The CDR3 region has the DNA TGTGCCAGTAGCAAAACCGGGACAGCTACTCCGATAGGGGGACAAGAGACCCAGTACTTC.

This sequence joins TRBV7-6 and TRBJ2-5, with 11 positions matching TRBD1. V was pared by 7 bases and J by 5 bases, with 12 bases of the junction left unmatched. CDR3 length equals 16 residues. Germline V lookup: CDR1 SGHVS, CDR2 FNYEAQ. CDR3 DNA: TGTGCCAGCACCCTCGGACAGGGGGCGGTTGGGGAGACCCAGTACTTC. This translates into CASTLGQGAVGETQYF.

This clone was found a few times. The chain links TRBV10-3 to TRBJ1-6; D may be TRBD1 (6 bases). This CDR3 has 12 residues. V gave up 10 bases and J gave up 6 bases, with 10 bases separating them. The germline gives CDR1 ENHRY, CDR2 SYGVKD. CDR3 DNA: TGTGCCACCAGAGGGGGTAATTCACCCCTCCACTTT. Translating gives CATRGGNSPLHF.

This chain joins TRBV27 and TRBJ2-7; 8 positions match TRBD2. V shed 10 bases and J 2 bases; nucleotides not matched to a gene: 10. The CDR3 covers 14 residues. Germline CDR1 is MNHEY and CDR2 is SMNVEV (reference sequence). The DNA of the CDR3 is TGTGCCACCGCTATGGGAGCGGGGGCCTACGAGCAGTACTTC. This encodes CATAMGAGAYEQYF.

With respect to this clone: The sample carries other DNA sequences with the same CDR3. The chain joins TRBV28 to TRBJ1-2; 8 bases are a match to TRBD1. The germline V gene encodes CDR1 MDHEN and CDR2 SYDVKM. The CDR3 extends over 15 amino acids. V was pared by 5 bases and J by 0 bases, with 5 bases of the junction left unmatched. Here the CDR3 reads CASSPGQGANYGYTF. CDR3 bases: TGTGCCAGCAGTCCCGGACAGGGTGCTAACTATGGCTACACCTTC.

This sequence joins TRBV28 and TRBJ2-1; TRBD2 matches 8 bases. Germline CDR1 and CDR2: MDHEN and SYDVKM. J lost 9 bases, V lost 4 bases, and 11 bases had no gene match. The CDR3 runs to 15 residues. The CDR3 protein is CASSSEAGLASEQFF. CDR3 DNA: TGTGCCAGCAGTTCTGAAGCCGGACTAGCTAGTGAGCAGTTCTTC.

This chain connects TRBV12-3 or TRBV12-4 to TRBJ2-1; possibly TRBD2 for D (6 bases). There are 12 residues in the CDR3. The germline V and J ends were trimmed by 4 bases and 14 bases, with 15 bases remaining between them. CDR3 sequence reads: CASSSGGWLKFF. CDR3 DNA: TGTGCCAGCAGTTCCGGGGGTTGGTTGAAGTTCTTC.

The chain carries TRBV21-1 and TRBJ1-6; the table's D gene call, TRBD1, was not cross checked with the DNA. TRBV21-1 has pseudogene status. There are 16 residues in the CDR3. CDR3 loop: CASSLTGTGCNSPLHF. CDR3 coding DNA: TGTGCCAGCAGCCTTACCGGGACAGGGTGTAATTCACCCCTCCACTTT.

This clone appeared a few times. This chain uses TRBV4-1 with TRBJ2-1; 9 positions agree with TRBD2. V was pared by 1 base and J by 0 bases, with 7 bases of the junction left unmatched. The CDR3 runs to 18 residues. Germline V CDR1 and CDR2: MGHRA, YSYEKL. The CDR3 DNA is TGCGCCAGCAGCCAAGGAGGGCTAGCGGGGAGCTCCTACAATGAGCAGTTCTTC. Translating gives CASSQGGLAGSSYNEQFF.

V usage is TRBV27 and J usage is TRBJ2-3; 13 bases line up with TRBD2. Trimming took 6 bases from V and 7 from J; bases not matched to a gene: 7. CDR3 length: 15 amino acids. Germline values: CDR1 MNHEY, CDR2 SMNVEV (reference sequence). The CDR3 DNA reads as TGTGCCAGCAGCCAAGGACTAGCGGGAGTACATACGCAGTATTTT. As protein: CASSQGLAGVHTQYF.

In nucleotides, the CDR3 is TGCGCCAGCAGCTTAACAGCCATCACGCTGGGCACTGAAGCTTTCTTT. Its protein is CASSLTAITLGTEAFF. J is TRBJ1-1 and V is TRBV5-1; D is uncertain. Germline V lookup: CDR1 SGHRS, CDR2 YFSETQ. With 2 bases removed from V and 4 bases from J, the gap between germline ends came to 18 bases. The CDR3 runs 16 residues.